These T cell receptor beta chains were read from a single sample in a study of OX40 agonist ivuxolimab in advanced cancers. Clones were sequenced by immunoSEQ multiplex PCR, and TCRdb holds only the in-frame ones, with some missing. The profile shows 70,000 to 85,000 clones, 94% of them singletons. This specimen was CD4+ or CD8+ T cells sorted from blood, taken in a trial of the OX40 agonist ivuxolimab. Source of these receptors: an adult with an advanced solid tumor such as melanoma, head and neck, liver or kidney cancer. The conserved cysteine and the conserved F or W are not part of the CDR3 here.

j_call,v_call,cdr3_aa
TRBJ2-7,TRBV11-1,ASSSGLAGLPSSYEQY
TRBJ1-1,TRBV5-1,ASSFQGNVAEAF
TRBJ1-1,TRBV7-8,ASSFSTVMNTEAF
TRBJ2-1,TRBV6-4,ASREEAGGVYNEQF
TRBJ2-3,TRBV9,ASSVGVADHTDTQY
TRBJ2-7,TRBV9,ASSEQGLESYEQY
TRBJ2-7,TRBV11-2,ASSLELSDRGRSYEQY
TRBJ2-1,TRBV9,ASSSGTSGSRDEQF
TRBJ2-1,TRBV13,ASSGTGYEQF
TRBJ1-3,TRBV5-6,ASSIGQSGNTIY
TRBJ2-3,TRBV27,ASSSGLGTDTQY
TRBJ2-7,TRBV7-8,ASSLVNSGPREQY
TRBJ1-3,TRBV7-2,ASSFGTGGSGNTIY
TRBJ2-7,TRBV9,ASSRRGGGEQY
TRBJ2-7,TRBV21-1,ASLRLAETYEQY
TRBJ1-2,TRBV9,ASSVGTGANYGYT
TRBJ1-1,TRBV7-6,ASGTGLAEAF
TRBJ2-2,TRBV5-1,ASSLGRGGREEVTGELF
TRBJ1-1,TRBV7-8,ASSLMTGNTEAF
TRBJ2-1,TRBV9,ASSVAPSYNEQF
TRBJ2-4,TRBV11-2,ASSLVLGTLAKNIQY
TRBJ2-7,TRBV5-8,ASSFRGTGSYEQY
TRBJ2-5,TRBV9,ASSVGLAGGGETQY
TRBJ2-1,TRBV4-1,ASSRGVVAGGGEQF
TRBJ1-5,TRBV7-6,ASSPVGAAGNQPQH
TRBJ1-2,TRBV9,ASSVASAGGTYGYT